This paragraph reports one T cell receptor beta chain. The authors' processing: Estimation of nucleated cell counts was performed using reference gene primer amplification. Measured with immunoSEQ multiplex PCR; TCRdb has only the in-frame clones, and not every one. V and J calls and clone size are given by that table; D and trimming were obtained from the DNA. The table lists 45,000 to 50,000 clones, around nine tenths of them singletons. This CDR3 comprises 14 residues. V lost 3 bases to trimming and J lost 3 bases, with 12 bases between them. Germline CDR1 is SGHRS and CDR2 is YFSETQ. These data are taken from a study of blood T cell repertoires in COVID-19. Study information: Acute and convalescent COVID-19 samples came from the United States, Italy and Spain. PBMCs, B-cell-depleted T cells, or T cells provided the cDNA or gDNA that made up the material.

The sample was peripheral blood. The chain recombines TRBV5-1 with TRBJ1-2, with a weak D call TRBD1 (6 bases). The sequence came from a man aged 50-60 years with active COVID-19. The CDR3 coding sequence is TGCGCCAGCAGCTCAGGGGAGAATTACTATGGCTACACCTTC. This codes for CASSSGENYYGYTF.